This entry lists 20 T cell receptor beta chains sequenced from one sample in a study of T-cell reconstitution after alpha-beta-depleted transplantation in children. Unique molecular identifiers were built into the TCRbeta library. TCRdb re-analysed the PCR reads in MiXCR, keeping a single row per CDR3 protein. The sample has some 300,000 distinct CDR3 sequences, about a tenth seen once. Sequencing used PBMCs from the stem cell graft donor, obtained from the stem cell graft. All receptors come from a human donor who donated a stem cell graft to a child with acute lymphoblastic leukemia.

The chain is built from TRBV29-1 and TRBJ1-4; the D gene is possibly TRBD1 (6 bases). Germline V gives CDR1 SQVTM, CDR2 ANQGSEA. The CDR3 is 13 residues long. V was pared by 6 bases and J by 5 bases, with 13 bases between. CDR3 in DNA: TGCAGCGTCTCATCTCAGGGGAATGAAAAACTGTTTTTT. This sequence encodes CSVSSQGNEKLFF. Complete variable domain (other parts from reference TRBV29-1 and TRBJ1-4): SAVISQKPSRDICQRGTSLTIQCQVDSQVTMMFWYRQQPGQSLTLIATANQGSEATYESGFVIDKFPISRPNLTFSTLTVSNMSPEDSSIYLCSVSSQGNEKLFFGSGTQLSVL.

This clonotype was counted ten times or more. J is TRBJ2-5 and V is TRBV15; D gene ambiguous. CDR1 is LNHNV and CDR2 is YYDKDF in the germline V gene (reference sequence). This CDR3 is built from 15 residues. The germline V and J ends were trimmed by 0 bases and 5 bases, with 13 bases remaining between them. CDR3 coding DNA: TGTGCCACCAGCAGAGATCCCCAGCCGGTCGAGACCCAGTACTTC. As protein: CATSRDPQPVETQYF.

This clonotype was counted ten times or more. The chain employs TRBV11-2 and TRBJ2-1; 12 positions match TRBD2. CDR3 length: 19 amino acids. The germline CDR1 and CDR2 sequences are SGHAT and FQNNGV. Losses at the gene ends were 2 bases for V and 4 bases for J; bases not matched to a gene: 12. The CDR3 DNA reads TGTGCCAGCAGCTTAAGGGCCCGGACTAGCGGGACCCTTTACAATGAGCAGTTCTTC. As protein: CASSLRARTSGTLYNEQFF.

This clonotype was seen a handful of times. The chain combines TRBV12-3 or TRBV12-4 with TRBJ2-7; 9 bases match TRBD1. Losses at the gene ends were 3 bases for V and 6 bases for J; bases not matched to a gene: 6. The CDR3 is made up of 14 amino acids. Here the CDR3 DNA reads TGTGCCAGCAGTTTTTGGACAGGGGAAGGCGAGCAGTACTTC. Residues: CASSFWTGEGEQYF.

This clonotype has a handful of counts. This chain joins TRBV20-1 and TRBJ2-4, with TRBD2 matching 12 bases. Germline-derived CDR1 and CDR2 are DFQATT and SNEGSKA (reference sequence). This CDR3 contains 14 residues. J was trimmed by 5 bases and V by 6 bases; bases with no gene match: 5. The CDR3 sequence: CSATGLAGQNIQYF. Written as DNA, the CDR3 is TGCAGTGCGACTGGACTAGCGGGACAAAACATTCAGTACTTC.

This sequence joins TRBV5-8 and TRBJ2-3, with 8 bases that match TRBD1. This CDR3 is built from 17 residues. Looked up from germline, CDR1 is SGHTS and CDR2 is YDEGEE. Trimming at V came to 3 bases and at J to 2 bases, leaving 11 bases not matched to a gene. As DNA, the CDR3 is TGTGCCAGCAGCTCCGAACGGACAGGGTGGGCCACAGATACGCAGTATTTT. Translated, it gives CASSSERTGWATDTQYF.

This clonotype was detected only a few times. The chain has TRBV4-1 and TRBJ2-7; tentatively, D is TRBD1 (6 bases). V was shortened by 2 bases and J by 3 bases, with 8 bases between the two germline ends. CDR3 length: 13 residues. Germline CDR1 and CDR2: MGHRA and YSYEKL. Written as DNA, the CDR3 is TGCGCCAGCAGCCAAATGACAGGCTACGAGCAGTACTTC. Residues: CASSQMTGYEQYF.

The J gene is TRBJ2-5, the V gene TRBV15; weak D call: TRBD2 (5 bases). Germline V gene lookup returns CDR1 LNHNV and CDR2 YYDKDF (reference sequence). Trimming left V 0 bases short and J 4 bases short, with 12 bases between. The CDR3 runs 15 residues. The CDR3 sequence is CATSREPRAGETQYF. CDR3 DNA: TGTGCCACCAGCAGAGAACCGAGGGCAGGAGAGACCCAGTACTTC.

Concerning this clonotype itself: A read error is likely, as this CDR3 ends without the conserved phenylalanine or tryptophan. This chain uses TRBV29-1 with TRBJ2-3; TRBD2 matches at 10 bases. CDR1 SQVTM and CDR2 ANQGSEA come from the germline V gene. The CDR3 extends over 14 amino acids. This chain's CDR3 is CSVEGLAVTDTQYL. CDR3 coding DNA: TGCAGCGTCGAAGGACTAGCGGTCACAGATACGCAGTATCTT.

Only a few counts were recorded for this clonotype. The chain uses TRBV5-1 and TRBJ1-2; D is unresolved. Germline-derived CDR1 and CDR2 are SGHRS and YFSETQ. V was clipped by 0 bases and J by 5 bases, with 5 bases between them. The CDR3 extends over 12 amino acids. The CDR3 sequence is CASSLERYGYTF. In DNA form, the CDR3 reads TGCGCCAGCAGCTTGGAACGATATGGCTACACCTTC.

In this sample, this clonotype turned up many times. J is TRBJ2-7 and V is TRBV20-1, with D possibly matching TRBD2 (6 bases). CDR3 length: 12 residues. Per germline, CDR1 DFQATT and CDR2 SNEGSKA (reference sequence). Deletions cut 0 bases from V and 5 bases from J, with 8 bases between. CDR3 region: CSARELAHEQYF. CDR3 sequence (DNA): TGCAGTGCTAGAGAACTAGCCCACGAGCAGTACTTC.

This chain links TRBV28 with TRBJ2-7; the D call may be TRBD1 or TRBD2 (5 bases each). Trimming left V 5 bases short and J 2 bases short, with 22 bases between. There are 17 residues in the CDR3. From germline, CDR1 is MDHEN and CDR2 SYDVKM. CDR3 DNA sequence: TGTGCCAGCAGTCCAAGAGACAGACTAATCGGGACCTACGAGCAGTACTTC. Residues: CASSPRDRLIGTYEQYF.

This clonotype was counted between two and nine times. This rearrangement joins TRBV3-1 to TRBJ2-2; D unresolved. CDR1 and CDR2 (germline): LGHDT, YNNKEL (reference sequence). The ends were cut back, 3 bases at V and 5 bases at J, with 7 bases in the middle. This CDR3 has 13 amino acids. The CDR3 is CASSHGLTGELFF. The CDR3 DNA reads as TGTGCCAGCAGCCACGGGTTGACCGGGGAGCTGTTTTTT.

Regarding this clonotype: One junction end disagrees with the germline gene, perhaps due to a read error. This sequence joins TRBV7-6 and TRBJ2-5; D perhaps matches TRBD1 (6 bases). CDR3 size: 13 residues. The V gene's germline CDR1 is SGHVS and CDR2 FNYEAQ. The CDR3 region has the DNA TGTGCCCGCAGCTTCGAGGGGGACGCGACCCAGTACTTC. Protein sequence: CARSFEGDATQYF. The complete variable domain, with remaining parts taken from reference TRBV7-6 and TRBJ2-5, reads GAGVSQSPRYKVTKRGQDVALRCDPISGHVSLYWYRQALGQGPEFLTYFNYEAQQDKSGLPNDRFSAERPEGSISTLTIQRTEQRDSAMYRCARSFEGDATQYFGPGTRLLVL.

J is TRBJ2-5 and V is TRBV5-1, with a tentative D call TRBD2 (5 bases). The germline V and J ends were trimmed by 3 bases and 1 base, with 13 bases remaining between them. In germline, CDR1 is SGHRS, CDR2 YFSETQ. This CDR3 contains 15 residues. CDR3 nucleotide sequence: TGCGCCAGCAGCTACGGCGGGTCTATCCAAGAGACCCAGTACTTC. Residues: CASSYGGSIQETQYF.

A few counts support this clonotype. The DNA for the CDR3 is TGTGCCAGCAGCCAAGAGTTTACAGGAGTTTCCGGGGAGCTGTTTTTT. Translation gives CASSQEFTGVSGELFF. V usage is TRBV3-1 and J usage is TRBJ2-2, with D possibly being TRBD1 (5 bases). Per germline, CDR1 LGHDT and CDR2 YNNKEL (reference sequence). V lost 0 bases and J 6 bases, leaving 14 bases between the germline ends. The CDR3 consists of 16 residues. Combining the CDR3 with reference TRBV3-1 and TRBJ2-2 gives the whole variable domain DTAVSQTPKYLVTQMGNDKSIKCEQNLGHDTMYWYKQDSKKFLKIMFSYNNKELIINETVPNRFSPKSPDKAHLNLHINSLELGDSAVYFCASSQEFTGVSGELFFGEGSRLTVL.

The V gene is TRBV6-5, the J gene TRBJ2-7, with 9 bases lining up with TRBD1. CDR3 length equals 13 residues. Germline CDR1 is MNHEY and CDR2 is SVGAGI. The V segment lost 5 bases and the J segment 5 bases; nucleotides outside the gene matches: 4. This CDR3 reads CASSIQGADEQYF. Here the CDR3 DNA reads TGTGCCAGCAGTATACAGGGGGCGGACGAGCAGTACTTC.

The chain is built from TRBV20-1 and TRBJ2-5; D not certain. V dropped 3 bases and J dropped 3 bases, with 11 bases sitting between them. CDR1 DFQATT and CDR2 SNEGSKA come from the germline V gene (reference sequence). This CDR3 has 13 residues. DNA of the CDR3: TGCAGTGCTAGTTCGACTTATAAAGAGACCCAGTACTTC. This gives the protein CSASSTYKETQYF.

This clonotype was seen many times. The chain couples TRBV24-1 to TRBJ2-1; 12 bases map to TRBD2. V dropped 2 bases and J dropped 5; count of bases not matched to a gene: 3. CDR3 length: 16 residues. Germline V gene sequence: CDR1 KGHDR, CDR2 SFDVKD. DNA of the CDR3: TGTGCCACCAGTGATTCGAGACTAGCGGGAGACAATGAGCAGTTCTTC. It is translated as CATSDSRLAGDNEQFF.

Concerning this clonotype itself: One end of the junction does not line up with germline, which may come from a read error. This chain links TRBV15 with TRBJ2-6, with a possible D match to TRBD1 (5 bases). The CDR3 is made up of 15 amino acids. Germline lookup yields CDR1 LNHNV and CDR2 YYDKDF (reference sequence). CDR3 amino acids: CATSRDSSGANGLTF. In DNA form, the CDR3 reads TGTGCCACCAGCAGAGATTCCTCTGGGGCCAACGGCCTGACTTTC. Supplemented by reference TRBV15 and TRBJ2-6, the full variable domain reads DAMVIQNPRYQVTQFGKPVTLSCSQTLNHNVMYWYQQKSSQAPKLLFHYYDKDFNNEADTPDNFQSRRPNTSFCFLDIRSPGLGDTAMYLCATSRDSSGANGLTFGAGSRLTVL.